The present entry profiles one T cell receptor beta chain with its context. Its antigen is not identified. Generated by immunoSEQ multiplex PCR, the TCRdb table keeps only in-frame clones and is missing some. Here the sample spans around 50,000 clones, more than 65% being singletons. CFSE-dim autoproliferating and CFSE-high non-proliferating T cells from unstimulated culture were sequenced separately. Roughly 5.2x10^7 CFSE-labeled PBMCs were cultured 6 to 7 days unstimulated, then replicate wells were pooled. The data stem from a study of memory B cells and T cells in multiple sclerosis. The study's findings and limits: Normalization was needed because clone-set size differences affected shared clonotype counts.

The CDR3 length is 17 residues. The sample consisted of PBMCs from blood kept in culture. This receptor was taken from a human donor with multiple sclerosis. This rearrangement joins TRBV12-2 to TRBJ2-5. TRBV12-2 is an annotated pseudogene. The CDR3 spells CASRQLSDRYTQETQYF. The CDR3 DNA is TGTGCAAGTCGCCAGCTCTCGGACCGCTATACCCAAGAGACCCAGTACTTC.